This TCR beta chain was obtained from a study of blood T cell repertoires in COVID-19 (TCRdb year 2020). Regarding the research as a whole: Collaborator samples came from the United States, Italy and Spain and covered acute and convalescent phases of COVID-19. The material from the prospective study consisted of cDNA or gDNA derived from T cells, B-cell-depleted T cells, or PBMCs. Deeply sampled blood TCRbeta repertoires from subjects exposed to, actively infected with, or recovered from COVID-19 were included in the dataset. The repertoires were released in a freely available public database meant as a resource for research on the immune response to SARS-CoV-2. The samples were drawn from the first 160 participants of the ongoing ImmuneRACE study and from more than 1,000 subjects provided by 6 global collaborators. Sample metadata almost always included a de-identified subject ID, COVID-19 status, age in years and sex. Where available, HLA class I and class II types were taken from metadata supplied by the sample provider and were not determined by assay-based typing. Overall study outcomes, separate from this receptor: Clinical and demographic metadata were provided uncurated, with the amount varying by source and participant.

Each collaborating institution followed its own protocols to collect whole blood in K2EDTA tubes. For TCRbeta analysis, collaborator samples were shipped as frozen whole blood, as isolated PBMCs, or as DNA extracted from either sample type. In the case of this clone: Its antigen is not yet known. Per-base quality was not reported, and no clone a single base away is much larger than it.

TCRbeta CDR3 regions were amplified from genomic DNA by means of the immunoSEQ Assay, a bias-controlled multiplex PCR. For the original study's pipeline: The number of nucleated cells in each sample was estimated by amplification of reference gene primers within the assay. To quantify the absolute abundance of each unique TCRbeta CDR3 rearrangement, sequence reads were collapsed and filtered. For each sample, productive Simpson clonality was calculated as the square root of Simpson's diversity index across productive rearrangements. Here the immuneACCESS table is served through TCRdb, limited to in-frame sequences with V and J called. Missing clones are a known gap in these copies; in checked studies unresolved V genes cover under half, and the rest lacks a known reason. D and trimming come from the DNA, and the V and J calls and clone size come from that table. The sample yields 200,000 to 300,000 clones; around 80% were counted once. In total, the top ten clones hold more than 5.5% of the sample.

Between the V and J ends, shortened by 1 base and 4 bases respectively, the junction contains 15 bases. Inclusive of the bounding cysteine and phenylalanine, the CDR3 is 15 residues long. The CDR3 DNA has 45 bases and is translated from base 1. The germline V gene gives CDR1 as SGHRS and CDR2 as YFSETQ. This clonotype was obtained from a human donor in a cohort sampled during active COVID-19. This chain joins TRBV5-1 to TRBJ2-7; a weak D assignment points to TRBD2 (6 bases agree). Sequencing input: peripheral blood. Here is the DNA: TGCGCCAGCAGCTTGTCCCATAGCGGTACGTACGAGCAGTACTTC. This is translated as CASSLSHSGTYEQYF.